The 14 T cell receptor beta chains reported below all come from one sample, sequenced in a study of T cells after yellow fever vaccination. Using its own MiXCR run on the 5' RACE reads, TCRdb lists one record per CDR3 protein. The data contain around 350,000 distinct CDR3 sequences, about 6.2% of them seen just once; the ten biggest clones take up approximately 15%. Material: PBMCs, obtained 5 days after the yellow fever booster vaccination. Receptor source: a man aged 25-40 years who received the YFV17D yellow fever vaccine.

The chain recombines TRBV15 with TRBJ2-7; no clear D. Looked up from germline, CDR1 is LNHNV and CDR2 is YYDKDF (reference sequence). This CDR3 has 15 amino acids. The ends were cut back, 0 bases at V and 6 bases at J, with 15 bases in the middle. For the CDR3, the DNA is TGTGCCACCAGCAGAGATAGACACATGGGCGTCGAGCAGTACTTC. Translation gives CATSRDRHMGVEQYF. The full variable domain, completed using reference TRBV15 and TRBJ2-7, is DAMVIQNPRYQVTQFGKPVTLSCSQTLNHNVMYWYQQKSSQAPKLLFHYYDKDFNNEADTPDNFQSRRPNTSFCFLDIRSPGLGDTAMYLCATSRDRHMGVEQYFGPGTRLTVT.

This clonotype was seen many times. This chain joins TRBV7-2 and TRBJ2-3; 13 nucleotides align to TRBD2. The germline V gene encodes CDR1 SGHTA and CDR2 FQGNSA. The CDR3 has 14 residues. Trimming took 8 bases from V and 6 from J; bases not matched to a gene: 5. The DNA for the CDR3 is TGTGCCAGCGGGACTAGCGGGACGACGGATACGCAGTATTTT. This translates into CASGTSGTTDTQYF. The entire variable domain, with the rest obtained from reference TRBV7-2 and TRBJ2-3, is as follows: GAGVSQSPSNKVTEKGKDVELRCDPISGHTALYWYRQSLGQGLEFLIYFQGNSAPDKSGLPSDRFSAERTGGSVSTLTIQRTQQEDSAVYLCASGTSGTTDTQYFGPGTRLTVL.

The chain couples TRBV20-1 to TRBJ2-7, with 8 bases identical to TRBD2. The CDR3 totals 14 residues. The germline V gene encodes CDR1 DFQATT and CDR2 SNEGSKA (reference sequence). Trimming took 5 bases from V and 2 from J; bases not matched to a gene: 8. The DNA of the CDR3 is TGCAGTGCTGAGGAGCGGGAGAGGACCTACGAGCAGTACTTC. This gives the protein CSAEERERTYEQYF.

V and J are TRBV10-3 and TRBJ2-7, with 9 bases lining up with TRBD2. Trimming cost V 2 bases and J 2 bases; bases outside gene matches: 4. Germline loops: CDR1 ENHRY, CDR2 SYGVKD. The CDR3 consists of 15 residues. The CDR3 sequence: CAISEIVAGAYEQYF. CDR3 DNA sequence: TGTGCCATCAGTGAGATAGTAGCGGGAGCCTACGAGCAGTACTTC.

At least ten counts were recorded for this clonotype. CDR3 sequence: CSVAVPDSYEQYF. The CDR3, as DNA: TGCAGCGTTGCTGTTCCTGACAGCTACGAGCAGTACTTC. The chain joins TRBV29-1 to TRBJ2-7; tentative D call: TRBD1 (5 bases). Deletions cut 4 bases from V and 3 bases from J, with 13 bases between. This CDR3 is built from 13 residues. Germline assignment: CDR1 SQVTM and CDR2 ANQGSEA.

The chain uses TRBV25-1 and TRBJ2-2; maybe TRBD2 (7 bases). CDR3 length equals 15 residues. Germline-derived CDR1 and CDR2 are MGHDK and SYGVNS. V lost 6 bases and J lost 5, with 16 bases in between. In nucleotides, the CDR3 is TGTGCCAGCAGCCACCGGGGAGGGGGGACCGGGGAGCTGTTTTTT. This translates into CASSHRGGGTGELFF.

The gene calls are TRBV10-1 and TRBJ2-5, with D perhaps assigned TRBD1 or TRBD2 (5 bases each). CDR1 is WNHNN, CDR2 SYGVQD, per germline (reference sequence). V shed 8 bases and J shed 7 bases, with 23 bases lying between them. The CDR3 length is 15 residues. This chain's CDR3 is CASPPRDQRIRTQYF. CDR3 sequence (DNA): TGCGCCAGCCCTCCCCGGGACCAGCGTATCCGGACCCAGTACTTC.

Only a few counts were recorded for this clonotype. V and J are TRBV9 and TRBJ2-1; D gene uncertain. Germline V gene data show CDR1 as SGDLS and CDR2 as YYNGEE. The germline V and J ends were trimmed by 2 bases and 0 bases, with 6 bases remaining between them. This CDR3 region has 14 residues. The CDR3 DNA is TGTGCCAGCAGCGTTCGGCCCTCCTACAATGAGCAGTTCTTC. This codes for CASSVRPSYNEQFF.

The V call is TRBV30, the J call TRBJ2-1; D is possibly TRBD2 (7 bases). Germline-derived CDR1 and CDR2 are GTSNPN and SVGIG (reference sequence). This CDR3 comprises 14 residues. V shed 7 bases and J shed 8 bases, with 21 bases lying between them. The CDR3 DNA reads as TGTGCCTCATCTCCGGGGGGCGGGTACGATGAGCAGTTCTTC. Its protein is CASSPGGGYDEQFF.

V usage is TRBV20-1 and J usage is TRBJ2-5; 7 nucleotides align to TRBD2. With 0 bases clipped from V and 5 bases from J, the junction kept 12 bases outside the gene matches. The CDR3 is 16 residues long. Germline V gene lookup returns CDR1 DFQATT and CDR2 SNEGSKA (reference sequence). The CDR3 region is CSARDPRSGGSETQYF. As DNA, the CDR3 is TGCAGTGCTAGAGATCCGCGTTCTGGCGGGAGTGAGACCCAGTACTTC.

This clonotype was found a few times. The rearrangement joins TRBV20-1 to TRBJ2-1; either TRBD1 or TRBD2 may fit D (5 bases each). In germline, CDR1 is DFQATT, CDR2 SNEGSKA (reference sequence). The V end lost 0 bases, the J end lost 10 bases, and 16 bases lay between the germline ends. CDR3 length: 14 residues. In DNA form, the CDR3 reads TGCAGTGCTAGAGAAGAGATCCGGGGCCGAGAGCAGTTCTTC. Translation gives CSAREEIRGREQFF.

The chain couples TRBV6-2 or TRBV6-3 to TRBJ2-3; no clear D. V was cut by 2 bases and J by 10 bases, with 13 bases left in between. The CDR3 has 13 amino acids. Per germline, CDR1 MNHEY and CDR2 SVGEGT. CDR3: CASSYSPVPSQYF. CDR3 in DNA: TGTGCCAGCAGTTACAGCCCCGTCCCGTCGCAGTATTTT.

The chain is built from TRBV3-1 and TRBJ2-1, with D possibly matching TRBD2 (6 bases). Trimming took 1 base from V and 10 from J, leaving 14 bases between them. The CDR3 has 14 residues. Germline CDR1 LGHDT, CDR2 YNNKEL (reference sequence). The CDR3 DNA follows: TGTGCCAGCAGCCAAGGACGGGCGGGGACGGAGCAGTTCTTC. It specifies CASSQGRAGTEQFF.

The chain employs TRBV29-1 and TRBJ1-5; weak D call: TRBD1 (5 bases). Germline values: CDR1 SQVTM, CDR2 ANQGSEA. The V end lost 6 bases, the J end lost 7 bases, and 16 bases lay between the germline ends. This CDR3 has 13 residues. The CDR3 reads CSVGGREGQPQHF. CDR3 nucleotides: TGCAGCGTGGGAGGCAGGGAGGGGCAGCCCCAGCATTTT.